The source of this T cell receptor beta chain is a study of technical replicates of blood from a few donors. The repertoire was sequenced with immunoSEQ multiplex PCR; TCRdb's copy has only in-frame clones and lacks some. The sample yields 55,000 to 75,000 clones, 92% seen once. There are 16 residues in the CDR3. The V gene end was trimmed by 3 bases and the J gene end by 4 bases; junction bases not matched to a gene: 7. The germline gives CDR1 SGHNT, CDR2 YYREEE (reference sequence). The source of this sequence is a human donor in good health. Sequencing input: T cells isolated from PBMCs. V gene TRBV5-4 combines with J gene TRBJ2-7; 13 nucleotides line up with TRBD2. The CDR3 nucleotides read TGTGCCAGCAGCTCTTCGTGGACTAGCGGGAGTTACGAGCAGTACTTC. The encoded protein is CASSSSWTSGSYEQYF.